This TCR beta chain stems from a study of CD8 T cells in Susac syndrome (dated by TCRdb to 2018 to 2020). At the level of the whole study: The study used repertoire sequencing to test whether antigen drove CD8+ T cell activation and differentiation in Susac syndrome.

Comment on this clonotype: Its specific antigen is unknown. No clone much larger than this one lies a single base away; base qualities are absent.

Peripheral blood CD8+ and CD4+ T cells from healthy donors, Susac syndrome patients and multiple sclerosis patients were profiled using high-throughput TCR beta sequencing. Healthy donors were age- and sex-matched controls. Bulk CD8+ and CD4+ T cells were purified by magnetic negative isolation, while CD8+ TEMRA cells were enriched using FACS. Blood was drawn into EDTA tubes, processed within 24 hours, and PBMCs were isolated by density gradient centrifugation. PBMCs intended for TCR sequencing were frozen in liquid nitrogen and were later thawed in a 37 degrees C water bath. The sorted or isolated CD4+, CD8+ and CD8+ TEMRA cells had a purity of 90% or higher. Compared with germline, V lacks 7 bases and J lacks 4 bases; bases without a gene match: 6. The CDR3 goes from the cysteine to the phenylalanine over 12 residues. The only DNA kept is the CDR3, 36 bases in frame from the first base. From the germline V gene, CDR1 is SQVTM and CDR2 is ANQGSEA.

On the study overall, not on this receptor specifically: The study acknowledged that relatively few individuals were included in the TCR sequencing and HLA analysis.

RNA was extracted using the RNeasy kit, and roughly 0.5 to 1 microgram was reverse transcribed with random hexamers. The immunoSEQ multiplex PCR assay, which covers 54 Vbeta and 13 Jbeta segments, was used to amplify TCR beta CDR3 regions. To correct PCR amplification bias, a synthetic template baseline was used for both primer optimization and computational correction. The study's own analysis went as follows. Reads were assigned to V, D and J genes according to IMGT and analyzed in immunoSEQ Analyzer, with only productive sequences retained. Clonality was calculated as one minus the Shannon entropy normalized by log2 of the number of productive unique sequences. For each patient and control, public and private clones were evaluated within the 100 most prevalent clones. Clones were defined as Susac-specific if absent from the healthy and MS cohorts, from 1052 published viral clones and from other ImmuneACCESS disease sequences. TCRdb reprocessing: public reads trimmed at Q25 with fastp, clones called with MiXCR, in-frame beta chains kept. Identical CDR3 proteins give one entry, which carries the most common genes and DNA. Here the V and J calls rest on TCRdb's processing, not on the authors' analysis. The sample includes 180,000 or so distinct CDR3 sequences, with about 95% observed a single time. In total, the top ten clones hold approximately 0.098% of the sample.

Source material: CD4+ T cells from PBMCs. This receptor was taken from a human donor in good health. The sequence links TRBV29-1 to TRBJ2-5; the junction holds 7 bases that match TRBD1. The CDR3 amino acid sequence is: CSGITGVETQYF. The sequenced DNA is TGCAGCGGTATCACAGGGGTAGAGACCCAGTACTTC.